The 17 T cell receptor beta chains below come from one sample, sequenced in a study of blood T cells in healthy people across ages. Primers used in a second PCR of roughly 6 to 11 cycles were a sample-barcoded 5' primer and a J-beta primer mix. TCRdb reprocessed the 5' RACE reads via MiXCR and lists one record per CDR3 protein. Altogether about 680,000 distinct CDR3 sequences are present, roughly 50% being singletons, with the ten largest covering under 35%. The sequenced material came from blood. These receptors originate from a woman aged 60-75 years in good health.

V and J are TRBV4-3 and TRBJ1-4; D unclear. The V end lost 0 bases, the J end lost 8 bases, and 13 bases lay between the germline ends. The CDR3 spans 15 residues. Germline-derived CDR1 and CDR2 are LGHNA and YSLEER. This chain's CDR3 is CASSQDSRLGEKLFF. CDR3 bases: TGCGCCAGCAGCCAAGACTCCAGGCTGGGGGAAAAACTGTTTTTT.

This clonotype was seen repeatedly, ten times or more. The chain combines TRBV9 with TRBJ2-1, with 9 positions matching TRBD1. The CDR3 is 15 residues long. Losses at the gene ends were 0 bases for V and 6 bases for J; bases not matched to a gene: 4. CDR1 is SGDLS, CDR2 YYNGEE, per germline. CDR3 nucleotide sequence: TGTGCCAGCAGCGTAGGGACAGGGGACGGCAATGAGCAGTTCTTC. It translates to CASSVGTGDGNEQFF. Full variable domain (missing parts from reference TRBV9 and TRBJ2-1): DSGVTQTPKHLITATGQRVTLRCSPRSGDLSVYWYQQSLDQGLQFLIQYYNGEERAKGNILERFSAQQFPDLHSELNLSSLELGDSALYFCASSVGTGDGNEQFFGPGTRLTVL.

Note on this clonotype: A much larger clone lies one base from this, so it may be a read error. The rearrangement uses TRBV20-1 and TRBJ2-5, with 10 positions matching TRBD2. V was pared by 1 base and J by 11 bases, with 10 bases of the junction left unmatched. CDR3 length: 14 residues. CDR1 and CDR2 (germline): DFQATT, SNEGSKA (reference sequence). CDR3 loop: CSARVGLAVPEQYF. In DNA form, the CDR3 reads TGCAGTGCTAGAGTCGGACTAGCGGTTCCTGAGCAGTACTTC.

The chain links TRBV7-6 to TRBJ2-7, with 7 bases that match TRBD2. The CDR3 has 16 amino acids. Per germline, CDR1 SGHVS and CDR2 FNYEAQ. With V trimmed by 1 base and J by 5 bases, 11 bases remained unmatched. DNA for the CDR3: TGTGCCAGCAGCTTAGGGGGTAGCCGGCGGGGGAACGAGCAGTACTTC. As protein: CASSLGGSRRGNEQYF.

The CDR3 is CASSQDPRATGELFF. The CDR3 DNA reads TGCGCCAGCAGCCAAGATCCCAGGGCGACCGGGGAGCTGTTTTTT. The chain employs TRBV4-3 and TRBJ2-2, with D perhaps TRBD1 (5 bases). Germline V CDR1 and CDR2: LGHNA, YSLEER. The germline V and J ends were trimmed by 0 bases and 5 bases, with 10 bases remaining between them. The CDR3 is made up of 15 amino acids.

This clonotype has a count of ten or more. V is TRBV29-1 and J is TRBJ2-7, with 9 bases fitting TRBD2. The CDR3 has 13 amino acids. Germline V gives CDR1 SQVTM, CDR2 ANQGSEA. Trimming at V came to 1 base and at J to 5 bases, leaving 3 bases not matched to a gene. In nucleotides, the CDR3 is TGCAGCGTTGAAGGACTAGCGGAAAACGAGCAGTACTTC. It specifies CSVEGLAENEQYF.

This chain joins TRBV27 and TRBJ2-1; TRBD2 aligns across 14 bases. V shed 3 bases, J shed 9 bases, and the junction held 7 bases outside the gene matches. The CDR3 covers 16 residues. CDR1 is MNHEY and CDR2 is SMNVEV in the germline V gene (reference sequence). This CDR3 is CASSFLTSGRAFEQFF. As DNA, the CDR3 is TGTGCCAGCAGTTTTTTGACTAGCGGGAGGGCCTTTGAGCAGTTCTTC.

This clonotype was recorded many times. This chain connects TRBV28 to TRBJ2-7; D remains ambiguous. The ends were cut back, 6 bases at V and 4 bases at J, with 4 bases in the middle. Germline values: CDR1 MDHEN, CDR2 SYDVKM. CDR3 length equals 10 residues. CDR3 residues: CASSQYEQYF. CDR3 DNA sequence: TGTGCCAGCAGCCAGTACGAGCAGTACTTC.

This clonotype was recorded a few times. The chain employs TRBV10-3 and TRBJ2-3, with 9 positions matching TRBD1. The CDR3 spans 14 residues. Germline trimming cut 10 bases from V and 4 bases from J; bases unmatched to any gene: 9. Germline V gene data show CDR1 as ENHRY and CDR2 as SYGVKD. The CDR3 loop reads CATSRDRVPDTQYF. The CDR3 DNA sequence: TGTGCCACGTCCCGGGACAGGGTCCCAGATACGCAGTATTTT.

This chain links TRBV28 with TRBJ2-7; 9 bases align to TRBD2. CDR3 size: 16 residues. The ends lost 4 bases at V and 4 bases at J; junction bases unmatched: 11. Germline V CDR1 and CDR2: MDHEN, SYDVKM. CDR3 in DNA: TGTGCCAGCAGTTCCCAAGGGGTAGCGGGAGTGTACGAGCAGTACTTC. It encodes CASSSQGVAGVYEQYF.

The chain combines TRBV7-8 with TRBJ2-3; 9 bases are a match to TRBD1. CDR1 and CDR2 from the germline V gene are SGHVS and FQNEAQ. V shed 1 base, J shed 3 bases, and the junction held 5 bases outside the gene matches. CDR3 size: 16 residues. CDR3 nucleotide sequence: TGTGCCAGCAGCTTAGGCCACAGGGGGCCGACAGATACGCAGTATTTT. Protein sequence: CASSLGHRGPTDTQYF.

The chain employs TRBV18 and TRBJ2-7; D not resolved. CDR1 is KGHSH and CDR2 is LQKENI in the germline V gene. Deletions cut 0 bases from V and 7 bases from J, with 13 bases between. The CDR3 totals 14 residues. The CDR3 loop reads CASSPPGSTGEQYF. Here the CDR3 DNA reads TGTGCCAGCTCACCACCCGGGTCGACGGGTGAGCAGTACTTC.

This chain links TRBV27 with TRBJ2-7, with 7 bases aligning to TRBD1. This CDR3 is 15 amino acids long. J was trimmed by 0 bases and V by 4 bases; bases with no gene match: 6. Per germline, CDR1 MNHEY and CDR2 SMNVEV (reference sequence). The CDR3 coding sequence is TGTGCCAGCAGTTCAAGCCGGGACAGCTCCTACGAGCAGTACTTC. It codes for CASSSSRDSSYEQYF.

The CDR3 nucleotides are TGCAGTGCTACCGACAGGGGCGGTCAGCCCCAGCATTTT. Protein product: CSATDRGGQPQHF. This chain joins TRBV20-1 and TRBJ1-5, with 8 nucleotides matching TRBD1. CDR3 length: 13 amino acids. After removal of 4 bases from V and 6 bases from J, the junction contained 5 bases not matched to a gene. Germline lookup yields CDR1 DFQATT and CDR2 SNEGSKA (reference sequence).

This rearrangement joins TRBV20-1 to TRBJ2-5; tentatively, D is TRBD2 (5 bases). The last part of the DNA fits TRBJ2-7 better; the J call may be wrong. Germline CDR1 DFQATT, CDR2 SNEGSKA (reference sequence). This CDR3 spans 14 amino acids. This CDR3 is CSAKRSRDSNEQYF. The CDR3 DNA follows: TGCAGTGCAAAGCGGTCTAGAGATAGCAACGAGCAGTACTTC.

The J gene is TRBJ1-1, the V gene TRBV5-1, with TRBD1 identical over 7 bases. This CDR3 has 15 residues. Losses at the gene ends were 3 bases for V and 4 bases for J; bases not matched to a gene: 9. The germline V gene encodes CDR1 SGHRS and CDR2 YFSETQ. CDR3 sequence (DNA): TGCGCCAGCAGCTGGTGGACAGGTGCTATCACTGAAGCTTTCTTT. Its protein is CASSWWTGAITEAFF. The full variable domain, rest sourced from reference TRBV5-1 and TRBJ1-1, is KAGVTQTPRYLIKTRGQQVTLSCSPISGHRSVSWYQQTPGQGLQFLFEYFSETQRNKGNFPGRFSGRQFSNSRSEMNVSTLELGDSALYLCASSWWTGAITEAFFGQGTRLTVV.

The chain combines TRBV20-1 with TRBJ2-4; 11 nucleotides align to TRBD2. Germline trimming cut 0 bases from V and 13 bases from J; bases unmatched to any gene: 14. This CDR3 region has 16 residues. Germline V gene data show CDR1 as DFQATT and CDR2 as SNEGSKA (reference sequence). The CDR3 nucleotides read TGCAGTGCTAGAGATATGGGACTAGCGGCCTACAATAAGCAGTACTTC. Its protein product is CSARDMGLAAYNKQYF.